This T cell receptor (beta chain) is from a study of blood T cell repertoires in COVID-19. CDR1 is LGHDT, CDR2 YNNKEL, per germline (reference sequence). Trimming took off 4 bases at V and 2 bases at J, with 8 bases between the two ends. The CDR3 is 13 residues long. Sequenced by immunoSEQ multiplex PCR; TCRdb stores in-frame clones only, minus some. The sample contains some 40,000 clones, roughly 87% of which appear only once. The specimen was peripheral blood. This TCR derives from a man in his sixties with acute or convalescent COVID-19. The V call is TRBV3-1 (or the pseudogene TRBV3-2), the J call TRBJ2-5; possibly TRBD1 for D (5 bases). CDR3 nucleotide sequence: TGTGCCAGCAGCCTACAGGTGCAAGAGACCCAGTACTTC. Its protein product is CASSLQVQETQYF.